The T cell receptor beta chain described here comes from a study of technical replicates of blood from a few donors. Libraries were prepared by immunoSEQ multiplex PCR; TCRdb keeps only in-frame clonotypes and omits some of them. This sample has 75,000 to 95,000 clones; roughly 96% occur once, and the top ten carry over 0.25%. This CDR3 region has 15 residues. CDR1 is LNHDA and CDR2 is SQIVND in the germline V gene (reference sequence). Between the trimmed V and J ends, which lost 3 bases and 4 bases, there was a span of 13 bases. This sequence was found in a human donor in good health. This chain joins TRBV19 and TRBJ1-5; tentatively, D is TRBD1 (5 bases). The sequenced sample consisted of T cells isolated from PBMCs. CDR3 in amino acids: CASSIGGERNQPQHF. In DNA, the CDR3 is TGTGCCAGTAGTATTGGGGGGGAACGAAATCAGCCCCAGCATTTT.